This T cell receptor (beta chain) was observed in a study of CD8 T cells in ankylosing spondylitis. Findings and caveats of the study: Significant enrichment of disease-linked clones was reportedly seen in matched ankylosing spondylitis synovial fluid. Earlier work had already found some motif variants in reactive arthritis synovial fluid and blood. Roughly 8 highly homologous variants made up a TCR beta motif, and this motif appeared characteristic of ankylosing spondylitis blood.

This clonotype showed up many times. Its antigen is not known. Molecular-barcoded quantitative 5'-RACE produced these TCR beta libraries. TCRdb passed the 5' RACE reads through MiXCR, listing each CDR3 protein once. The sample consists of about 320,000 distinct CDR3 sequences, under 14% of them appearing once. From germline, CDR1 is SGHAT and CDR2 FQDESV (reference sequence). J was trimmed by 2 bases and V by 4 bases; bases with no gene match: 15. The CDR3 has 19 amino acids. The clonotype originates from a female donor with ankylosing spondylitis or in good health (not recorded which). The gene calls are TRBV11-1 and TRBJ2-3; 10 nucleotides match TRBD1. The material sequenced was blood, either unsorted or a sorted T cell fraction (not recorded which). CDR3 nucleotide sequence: TGTGCCAGCAGCTCGATGACAACCGGGACAGGGGCCGACACAGATACGCAGTATTTT. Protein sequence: CASSSMTTGTGADTDTQYF.